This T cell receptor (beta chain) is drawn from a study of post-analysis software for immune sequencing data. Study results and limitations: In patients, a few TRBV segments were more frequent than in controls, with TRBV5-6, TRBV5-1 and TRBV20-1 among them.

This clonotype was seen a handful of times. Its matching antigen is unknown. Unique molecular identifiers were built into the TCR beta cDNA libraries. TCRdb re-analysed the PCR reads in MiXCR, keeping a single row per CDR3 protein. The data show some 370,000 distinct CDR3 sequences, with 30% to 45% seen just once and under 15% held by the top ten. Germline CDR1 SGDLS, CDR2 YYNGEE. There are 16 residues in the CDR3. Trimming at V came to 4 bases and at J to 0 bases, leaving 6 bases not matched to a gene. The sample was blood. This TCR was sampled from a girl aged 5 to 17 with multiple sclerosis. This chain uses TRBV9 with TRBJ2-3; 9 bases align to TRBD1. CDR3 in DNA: TGTGCCAGCAGCCGGGACAGGGATCCTAGCACAGATACGCAGTATTTT. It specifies CASSRDRDPSTDTQYF.